A single sample gave rise to the 9 T cell receptor beta chains below, sequenced in a study of circulating and synovial CD4+ cells in juvenile arthritis. Data came from immunoSEQ multiplex PCR; TCRdb stores just in-frame clones and leaves some out. In the table there are 3,500 to 4,500 clones, nearly 85% of which are singletons. The sequenced material came from CD4+ T cells from synovial fluid. These TCRs come from a human donor with juvenile idiopathic arthritis.

A single count supports this clone. V and J are TRBV30 and TRBJ1-2; no definite D call. The CDR3 runs 15 residues. The germline V gene has CDR1 GTSNPN and CDR2 SVGIG (reference sequence). V lost 2 bases, J lost 4 bases, and 17 bases lay in between. The CDR3 DNA reads TGTGCCTGGAGTTCCGGAGACGGGAGGCTCTATGGCTACACCTTC. Its protein product is CAWSSGDGRLYGYTF. Full variable domain (missing parts from reference TRBV30 and TRBJ1-2): SQTIHQWPATLVQPVGSPLSLECTVEGTSNPNLYWYRQAAGRGLQLLFYSVGIGQISSEVPQNLSASRPQDRQFILSSKKLLLSDSGFYLCAWSSGDGRLYGYTFGSGTRLTVV.

This chain connects TRBV5-1 to TRBJ2-4; TRBD2 is a possible D gene (7 bases). The V end was cut by 0 bases, the J end by 1 base, with 14 bases between. Looked up from germline, CDR1 is SGHRS and CDR2 is YFSETQ. The CDR3 consists of 17 residues. CDR3 amino acids: CASSLARGEGAKNIQYF. DNA of the CDR3: TGCGCCAGCAGCTTGGCGAGGGGGGAGGGCGCCAAAAACATTCAGTACTTC.

The genes are TRBV2 and TRBJ2-1; 8 nucleotides align to TRBD1. CDR1 is SNHLY and CDR2 is FYNNEI in the germline V gene. The CDR3 contains 15 residues. The V gene end was trimmed by 6 bases and the J gene end by 5 bases; junction bases not matched to a gene: 9. CDR3 sequence: CASRPTGQANNEQFF. CDR3 bases: TGTGCCAGCAGACCAACGGGACAGGCCAACAATGAGCAGTTCTTC.

This rearrangement joins TRBV9 to TRBJ2-3; D perhaps matches TRBD2 (5 bases). Germline CDR1 and CDR2: SGDLS and YYNGEE. V dropped 4 bases and J dropped 0 bases, with 15 bases sitting between them. The CDR3 has 16 amino acids. CDR3 nucleotide sequence: TGTGCCAGCAGCTCAGGAGCGGTTCCAAGCACAGATACGCAGTATTTT. Protein: CASSSGAVPSTDTQYF.

This clone turned up a few times. The gene calls are TRBV5-1 and TRBJ1-4, with a possible D match to TRBD1 (6 bases). The CDR3 consists of 14 residues. In germline, CDR1 is SGHRS, CDR2 YFSETQ. Trimming pared 0 bases from V and 8 bases from J, leaving 11 bases between. The CDR3 nucleotides are TGCGCCAGCAGCTTGGCAGGGGATAGCGAAAAACTGTTTTTT. Amino acids: CASSLAGDSEKLFF. Full variable domain (outside the CDR3, taken from reference TRBV5-1 and TRBJ1-4): KAGVTQTPRYLIKTRGQQVTLSCSPISGHRSVSWYQQTPGQGLQFLFEYFSETQRNKGNFPGRFSGRQFSNSRSEMNVSTLELGDSALYLCASSLAGDSEKLFFGSGTQLSVL.

Of note for this clone: Other DNA sequences in this sample translate to the same CDR3. This chain links TRBV18 with TRBJ1-1, with 8 nucleotides matching TRBD1. V shed 4 bases and J 4 bases; nucleotides not matched to a gene: 8. Germline V gene data show CDR1 as KGHSH and CDR2 as LQKENI. This CDR3 is 15 amino acids long. This CDR3 reads CASSQLQGDGTEAFF. The CDR3 DNA reads as TGTGCCAGCTCACAATTACAGGGGGATGGCACTGAAGCTTTCTTT.

In regard to this clone: The same CDR3 can be traced to other DNA sequences in this sample. The V gene is TRBV5-6, the J gene TRBJ1-1; 7 bases are a match to TRBD1. The germline CDR1 and CDR2 sequences are SGHDT and YYEEEE. The V segment lost 3 bases and the J segment 1 base; nucleotides outside the gene matches: 9. This CDR3 spans 16 amino acids. The CDR3 is CASSWRGTAGNTEAFF. The CDR3 DNA is TGTGCCAGCAGCTGGAGGGGGACAGCAGGGAACACTGAAGCTTTCTTT.

The chain recombines TRBV7-2 with TRBJ1-5; the match to TRBD1 covers 9 bases. Losses at the gene ends were 3 bases for V and 6 bases for J; bases not matched to a gene: 6. This CDR3 region has 15 residues. In germline, CDR1 is SGHTA, CDR2 FQGNSA. Here the CDR3 DNA reads TGTGCCAGCAGCTTGGGACAGGGCGGTGGTCAGCCCCAGCATTTT. The encoded protein is CASSLGQGGGQPQHF.

The V call is TRBV7-2, the J call TRBJ2-1; 9 nucleotides line up with TRBD2. J was trimmed by 3 bases and V by 5 bases; bases with no gene match: 8. CDR1 and CDR2 from the germline V gene are SGHTA and FQGNSA. This CDR3 contains 16 residues. CDR3 amino acids: CASSGQRRGGYNEQFF. CDR3 bases: TGTGCCAGCAGCGGACAACGGCGGGGGGGCTACAATGAGCAGTTCTTC.